The present T cell receptor beta chain was sequenced within a study of CD4+ T cells in melanoma. Notes on the study in general: CD8+ T cell, macrophage and B cell function reportedly correlated with neoantigen-specific CD4+ T cells. Diverse differentiation states were reported for melanoma neoantigen-specific CD4+ T cells.

A remark on this clone: The antigen is not known.

Measured with immunoSEQ multiplex PCR; TCRdb has only the in-frame clones, and not every one. The sample contains about 140,000 clones, over 90% of which appear only once. Trimming removed 5 bases at V and 7 bases at J, with 16 bases between. This CDR3 has 15 amino acids. Germline assignment: CDR1 SGHRS and CDR2 YFSETQ. The chain combines TRBV5-1 with TRBJ1-6, with a tentative D call TRBD1 (6 bases). This clonotype was sampled from a human donor with melanoma. CDR3 in amino acids: CASSSLGGDNSPLHF. The CDR3 nucleotides are TGCGCCAGCAGTTCTCTCGGGGGCGACAATTCACCCCTCCACTTT.